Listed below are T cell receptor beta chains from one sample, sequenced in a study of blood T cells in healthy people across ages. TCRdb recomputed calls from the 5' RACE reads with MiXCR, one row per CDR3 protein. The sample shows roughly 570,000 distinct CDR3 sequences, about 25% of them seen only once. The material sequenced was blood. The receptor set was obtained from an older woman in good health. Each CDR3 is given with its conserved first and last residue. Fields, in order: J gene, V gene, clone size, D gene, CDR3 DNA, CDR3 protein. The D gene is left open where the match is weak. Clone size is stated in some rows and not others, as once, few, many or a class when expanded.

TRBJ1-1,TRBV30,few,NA,TGTGCCTGGAATCTAAGGGGCGTGAACACTGAAGCTTTCTTT,CAWNLRGVNTEAFF
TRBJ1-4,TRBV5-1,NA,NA,TGCGCCAGCAGCAAACAATCCTGGGGCGAGGGGGAAAAACTGTTTTTT,CASSKQSWGEGEKLFF
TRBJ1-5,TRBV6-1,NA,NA,TGTGCCAGCAGCGGAGCCTATAGCAATCAGCCCCAGCATTTT,CASSGAYSNQPQHF
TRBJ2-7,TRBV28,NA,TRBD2,TGTGCCAGCAGTTTCCCTCCACTAGCGGGAGACGAGCAGTACTTC,CASSFPPLAGDEQYF
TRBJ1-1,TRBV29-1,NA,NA,TGCAGCGTTGCGGGCAGCCCTAGCGGCACTGAAGCTTTCTTT,CSVAGSPSGTEAFF
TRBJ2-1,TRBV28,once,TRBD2,TGTGCCAGCAGTCCTACCTTAGCGGGTACTCACAATGAGCAGTTCTTC,CASSPTLAGTHNEQFF
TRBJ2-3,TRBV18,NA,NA,TGTGCCAGCTCAAAAATGAAGGGAATGCAGGATACGCAGTATTTT,CASSKMKGMQDTQYF
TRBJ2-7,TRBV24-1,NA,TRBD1,TGTGCCACCAGTTCCGCCCGGGACAGCCCCTACGAGCAGTACTTC,CATSSARDSPYEQYF
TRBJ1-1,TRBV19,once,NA,TGTGCCACTGATGGTAATGGTGAAGCTTTCTTT,CATDGNGEAFF
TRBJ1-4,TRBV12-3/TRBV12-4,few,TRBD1,TGTGCCAGCAGTCCGACAGGGATTAATGAAAAACTGTTTTTT,CASSPTGINEKLFF
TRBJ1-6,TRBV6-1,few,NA,TGTGCCAGCGCAACAGGGTACTCACCCCTCCACTTT,CASATGYSPLHF
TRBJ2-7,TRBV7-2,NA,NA,TGTGTCAGCAGCTCCCACCCGGGGCTGGGGGAGAACTACGAGCAGTACTTC,CVSSSHPGLGENYEQYF
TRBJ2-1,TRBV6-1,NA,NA,TGTGCCAGCAGTGGAAGCTTCTATGAGCAGTTCTTC,CASSGSFYEQFF
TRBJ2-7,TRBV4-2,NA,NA,TGTGCCAGCAGCCAAATGGGACTGTTTGAGCAGTACTTC,CASSQMGLFEQYF
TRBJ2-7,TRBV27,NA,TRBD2,TGTGCCAGCACGGGACTAGCGGGGGGGCCAGCTGGGAGCGAGCAGTACTTC,CASTGLAGGPAGSEQYF
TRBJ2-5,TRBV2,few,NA,TGTGCCAGCAGTCCCCCCCCGGGACTCCAAGAGACCCAGTACTTC,CASSPPPGLQETQYF
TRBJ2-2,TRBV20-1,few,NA,TGCAGTGCTAGAGGGGTTGGGCGGCTGAGTGAAAGGGAGCTGTTTTTT,CSARGVGRLSERELFF
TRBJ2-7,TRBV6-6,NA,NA,TGTGCCAGCAGTCGGACAGTCTGGCAACCTTCCTACGAGCAGTACTTC,CASSRTVWQPSYEQYF
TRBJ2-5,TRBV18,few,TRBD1,TGTGCCAGCTCACCTCAGGACAGGGGAGAGACCCAGTACTTC,CASSPQDRGETQYF
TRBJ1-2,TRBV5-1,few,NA,TGCGCCAGCAGCTTGGAATGGCCGGAAGGCTACACCTTC,CASSLEWPEGYTF
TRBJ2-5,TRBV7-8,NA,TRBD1,TGTGCCAGCAGCCAAGGGGACAGGGTGGCGGAGACCCAGTACTTC,CASSQGDRVAETQYF
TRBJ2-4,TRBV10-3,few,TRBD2,TGTGCCACCGGCTTGGCCAAACAGACAGCGGGGGCCAAAAACATTCAGTACTTC,CATGLAKQTAGAKNIQYF
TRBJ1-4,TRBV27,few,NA,TGTGCCAGCAGTCCTTCCTGGGAGGTAGTCCCCACTAATGAAAAACTGTTTTTT,CASSPSWEVVPTNEKLFF
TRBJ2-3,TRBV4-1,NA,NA,TGCGCCAGCAGCCAAGGTAGTAGCCTTAGCACAGATACGCAGTATTTT,CASSQGSSLSTDTQYF